This T cell receptor (beta chain) was identified in a study of control samples from healthy donors and cancer patients. Measured with immunoSEQ multiplex PCR; TCRdb has only the in-frame clones, and not every one. The sample shows about 170,000 clones, more than 85% of them seen only once. The CDR3 has 15 residues. The V gene's germline CDR1 is SGHNT and CDR2 YYREEE (reference sequence). Between the trimmed V and J ends, which lost 6 bases and 3 bases, there was a span of 18 bases. This clone has just one count. This receptor was identified in a woman in her thirties or forties in good health. J is TRBJ1-2 and V is TRBV5-4; tentative D call: TRBD1 (6 bases). Sequencing was performed on blood. Written as DNA, the CDR3 is TGTGCCAGCATAATAACGGGGGCAGGGGACTATGGCTACACCTTC. Translated: CASIITGAGDYGYTF.